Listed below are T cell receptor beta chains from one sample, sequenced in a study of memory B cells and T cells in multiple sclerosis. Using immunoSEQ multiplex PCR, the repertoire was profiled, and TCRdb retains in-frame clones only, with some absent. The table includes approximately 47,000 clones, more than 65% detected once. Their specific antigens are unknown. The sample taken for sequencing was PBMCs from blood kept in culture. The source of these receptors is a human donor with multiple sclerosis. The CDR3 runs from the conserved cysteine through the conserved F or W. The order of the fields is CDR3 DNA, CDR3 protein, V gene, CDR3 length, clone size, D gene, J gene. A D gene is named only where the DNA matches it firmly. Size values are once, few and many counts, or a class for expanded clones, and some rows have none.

TGTGCCAGCAGCTTAACAGGGATCTCCGGGGAGCTGTTTTTT CASSLTGISGELFF TRBV7-3 14 - - TRBJ2-2
TGTGCCAGCAGTTTATCCGGCTACGAGCAGTACTTC CASSLSGYEQYF TRBV28 12 - - TRBJ2-7
TGTGCCAGTACCCCCCGGGCAGGAACTATTGAAAACACCATATATTTT CASTPRAGTIENTIYF TRBV19 16 - - TRBJ1-3
TGTGCCAGCAGACAAACAGGGGGCAATGAGCAGTTCTTC CASRQTGGNEQFF TRBV7-6 13 - TRBD1 TRBJ2-1
TGTGCCATCAGTGACCCAGCCAGTCAGCCCCAGCATTTT CAISDPASQPQHF TRBV10-3 13 - - TRBJ1-5
TGTGCTAGTGGTTTGGGTCGCCTAGCGGGGAACAATGAGCAGTTCTTC CASGLGRLAGNNEQFF TRBV12-5 16 few TRBD2 TRBJ2-1
TGTGCCAGCAGCGGACAGGGGGCGAGCTATGGCTACACCTTC CASSGQGASYGYTF TRBV5-6 14 medium-sized TRBD1 TRBJ1-2
TGTGCCAGCAGCTTAGCGGGGGGACCCTCCTACGAGCAGTACTTC CASSLAGGPSYEQYF TRBV7-6 15 - - TRBJ2-7
TGTGCCAGCAGGACAGGGGGAGAGACCCAGTACTTC CASRTGGETQYF TRBV2 12 - TRBD1 TRBJ2-5
TGCGCCAGCAGCGTAGGGGGATACTCCTACGAGCAGTACTTC CASSVGGYSYEQYF TRBV5-1 14 - - TRBJ2-7
TGTGCCAGCAGCGCAACCGGGTCACCCCTCCACTTT CASSATGSPLHF TRBV9 12 - - TRBJ1-6
TGCGCCAGCACCTATACAGGGGACGGCACTGAAGCTTTCTTT CASTYTGDGTEAFF TRBV5-1 14 - TRBD1 TRBJ1-1
TGTGCCACCAGCAGAGTGGACACAGATACGCAGTATTTT CATSRVDTDTQYF TRBV15 13 once - TRBJ2-3
TGTGCCAGTAGTATTAGCGGGGGCTACTACGAGCAGTACTTC CASSISGGYYEQYF TRBV19 14 - TRBD2 TRBJ2-7
TGTGCCAGCAGCTCCAACCGGGGCCCTCAAGAGACCCAGTACTTC CASSSNRGPQETQYF TRBV7-3 15 - - TRBJ2-5
TGTGCCAGCAGTCTCAACGGGCTCTCTGGAAACACCATATATTTT CASSLNGLSGNTIYF TRBV6-5 15 - - TRBJ1-3
TGTGCCAGCAGCTCCTCCGACAGCCCCTATGGCTACACCTTC CASSSSDSPYGYTF TRBV7-9 14 - - TRBJ1-2